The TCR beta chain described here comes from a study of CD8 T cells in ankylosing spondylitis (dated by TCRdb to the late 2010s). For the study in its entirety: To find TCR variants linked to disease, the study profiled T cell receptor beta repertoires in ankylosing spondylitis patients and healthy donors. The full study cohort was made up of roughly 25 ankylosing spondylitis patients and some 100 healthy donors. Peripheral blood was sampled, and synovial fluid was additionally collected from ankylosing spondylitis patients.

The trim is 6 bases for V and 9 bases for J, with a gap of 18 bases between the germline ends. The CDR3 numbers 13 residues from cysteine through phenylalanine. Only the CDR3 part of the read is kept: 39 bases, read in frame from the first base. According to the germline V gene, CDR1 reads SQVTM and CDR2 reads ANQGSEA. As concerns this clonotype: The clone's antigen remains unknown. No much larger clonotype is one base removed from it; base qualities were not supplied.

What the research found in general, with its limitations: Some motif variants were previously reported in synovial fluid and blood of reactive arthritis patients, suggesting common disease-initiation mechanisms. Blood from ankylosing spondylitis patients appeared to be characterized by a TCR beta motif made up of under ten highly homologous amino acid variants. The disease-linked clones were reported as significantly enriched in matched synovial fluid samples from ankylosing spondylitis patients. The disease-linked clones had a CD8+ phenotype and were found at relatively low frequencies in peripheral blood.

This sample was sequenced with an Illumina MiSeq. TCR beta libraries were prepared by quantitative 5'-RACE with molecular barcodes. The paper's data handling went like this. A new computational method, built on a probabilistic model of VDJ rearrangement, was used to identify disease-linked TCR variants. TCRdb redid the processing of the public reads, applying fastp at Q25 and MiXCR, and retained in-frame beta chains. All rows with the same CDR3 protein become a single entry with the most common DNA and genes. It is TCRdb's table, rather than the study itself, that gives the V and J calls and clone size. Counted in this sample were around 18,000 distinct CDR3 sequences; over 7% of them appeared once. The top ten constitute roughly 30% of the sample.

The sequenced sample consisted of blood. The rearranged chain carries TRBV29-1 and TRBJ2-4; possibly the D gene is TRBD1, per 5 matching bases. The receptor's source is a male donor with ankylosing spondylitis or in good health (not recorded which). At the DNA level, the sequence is TGCAGCGTGGCGGAGCAGGGTAACCCCATTCAGTACTTC. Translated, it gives CSVAEQGNPIQYF.